The next 18 T cell receptor beta chains were all read from a single sample in a study of shared clonotypes between healthy human individuals (dated by TCRdb to the early 2020s). Libraries were built with the immunoSEQ multiplex PCR assay. Sourced from immuneACCESS, this table was stored by TCRdb with only in-frame sequences that have V and J called. A share of the clones is absent; for the studies checked, an unresolved V gene accounts for under half, and the remainder has no known explanation. The sample includes over 850,000 clones, with approximately 80% observed a single time. Of the sample, around 0.6% falls within the top ten clones. The sample consisted of memory CD4+ T cells from PBMCs. The sample's cell subset or site label is to be understood as: CD45RA-negative fraction. The origin of the receptors is a man aged 18-30 years in good health. Some clones in this sample may be carry-over from other donors' samples.

This chain uses TRBV9 with TRBJ1-5; 9 bases agree with TRBD1. Germline V gene lookup returns CDR1 SGDLS and CDR2 YYNGEE. V trimming: 4 bases; J trimming: 2 bases; junction bases outside the gene matches: 7. The CDR3 has 16 residues. The CDR3 region is CASSPGQGGRNQPQHF. The CDR3 DNA is TGTGCCAGCAGCCCGGGACAGGGAGGTCGCAATCAGCCCCAGCATTTT.

This clone showed up just once. The rearrangement uses TRBV6-1 and TRBJ2-5; the D call may be TRBD1 or TRBD2 (5 bases each). This CDR3 spans 15 amino acids. V lost 9 bases to trimming and J lost 2 bases, with 19 bases between them. Germline CDR1 MNHNS, CDR2 SASEGT. The CDR3 sequence is CASTLFRGRQETQYF. As DNA, the CDR3 is TGTGCCAGTACCCTCTTCCGGGGCAGACAAGAGACCCAGTACTTC.

The chain's CDR3 is CASSFWGAPEQYF. DNA of the CDR3: TGTGCCAGCAGCTTTTGGGGGGCCCCTGAGCAGTACTTC. V is TRBV5-4 and J is TRBJ2-7; D might be TRBD1 or TRBD2, each matching 6 bases. Germline V lookup: CDR1 SGHNT, CDR2 YYREEE (reference sequence). This CDR3 comprises 13 residues. V lost 2 bases to trimming and J lost 7 bases, with 13 bases between them.

The V call is TRBV2, the J call TRBJ1-2; D uncertain. CDR3 size: 12 residues. Germline V CDR1 and CDR2: SNHLY, FYNNEI. The V end was cut by 2 bases, the J end by 5 bases, with 6 bases between. The CDR3 spells CASSEYAYGYTF. For the CDR3, the DNA is TGTGCCAGCAGTGAATATGCATATGGCTACACCTTC.

The CDR3 DNA is TGTGCTAGTGGTTTGTATAGGGCCCCGGATGAAAAACTGTTTTTT. This translates into CASGLYRAPDEKLFF. The chain has TRBV12-5 and TRBJ1-4; D remains unclear. V was cut by 2 bases and J by 6 bases, with 13 bases left in between. Germline CDR1 and CDR2: LGHNT and FRNRAP. This CDR3 is 15 amino acids long. Looking up the rest from reference TRBV12-5 and TRBJ1-4 gives the full variable domain: DARVTQTPRHKVTEMGQEVTMRCQPILGHNTVFWYRQTMMQGLELLAYFRNRAPLDDSGMPKDRFSAEMPDATLATLKIQPSEPRDSAVYFCASGLYRAPDEKLFFGSGTQLSVL.

The V gene is TRBV9, the J gene TRBJ2-3; 9 bases match TRBD2. J gave up 6 bases and V 0 bases, and 11 bases lay outside the gene matches. Germline CDR1 and CDR2: SGDLS and YYNGEE. The CDR3 has 17 amino acids. CDR3 loop: CASSVAAAGGRSDTQYF. In nucleotides, the CDR3 is TGTGCCAGCAGCGTAGCTGCTGCGGGAGGGCGAAGCGATACGCAGTATTTT.

This chain links TRBV18 with TRBJ2-1; D uncertain. Germline lookup yields CDR1 KGHSH and CDR2 LQKENI. V lost 2 bases and J 5 bases, leaving 13 bases between the germline ends. The CDR3 sequence is 15 residues long. The CDR3 here is CASSPRLVQDNEQFF. The DNA of the CDR3 is TGTGCCAGCTCACCAAGGCTAGTGCAGGACAATGAGCAGTTCTTC.

This clone was counted only a few times. The chain recombines TRBV28 with TRBJ1-5, with D tentatively TRBD1 (6 bases). CDR1 MDHEN and CDR2 SYDVKM come from the germline V gene. V was pared by 6 bases and J by 1 base, with 25 bases between. This CDR3 has 19 residues. The CDR3 DNA reads as TGTGCCAGCAGCCGCTCCTTGGGCCAGGGGACCTACAGCAATCAGCCCCAGCATTTT. This encodes CASSRSLGQGTYSNQPQHF.

As to this clone: The same CDR3 is also encoded by other DNA sequences in this sample. The chain employs TRBV5-1 and TRBJ1-5, with 10 bases fitting TRBD1. Looked up from germline, CDR1 is SGHRS and CDR2 is YFSETQ. The trim removed 2 bases at V and 7 bases at J, leaving 3 bases unmatched. The CDR3 spans 14 residues. The CDR3: CASSFGTGEQPQHF. CDR3 nucleotides: TGCGCCAGCAGCTTCGGGACAGGGGAACAGCCCCAGCATTTT.

This chain connects TRBV5-1 to TRBJ2-5; D may match TRBD1 or TRBD2 (5 bases each). V was trimmed by 4 bases and J by 3 bases, leaving 13 bases between them. The CDR3 length is 14 residues. Germline loops: CDR1 SGHRS, CDR2 YFSETQ. CDR3 nucleotide sequence: TGCGCCAGCAGCCCCGGGACGCCCGAAGAGACCCAGTACTTC. Amino acids: CASSPGTPEETQYF. Combining the CDR3 with reference TRBV5-1 and TRBJ2-5 gives the whole variable domain KAGVTQTPRYLIKTRGQQVTLSCSPISGHRSVSWYQQTPGQGLQFLFEYFSETQRNKGNFPGRFSGRQFSNSRSEMNVSTLELGDSALYLCASSPGTPEETQYFGPGTRLLVL.

The genes are TRBV11-3 and TRBJ2-1; D remains ambiguous. The CDR3 covers 12 residues. Germline assignment: CDR1 SGHNT and CDR2 YENEEA. V was trimmed by 4 bases and J by 7 bases, leaving 8 bases between them. The chain's CDR3 is CASSSIENEQFF. DNA for the CDR3: TGTGCCAGCAGCTCTATCGAAAATGAGCAGTTCTTC. The full variable domain, rest sourced from reference TRBV11-3 and TRBJ2-1, is EAGVVQSPRYKIIEKKQPVAFWCNPISGHNTLYWYLQNLGQGPELLIRYENEEAVDDSQLPKDRFSAERLKGVDSTLKIQPAELGDSAVYLCASSSIENEQFFGPGTRLTVL.

This clone has only a few counts. The chain couples TRBV2 to TRBJ2-5; no definite D call. Germline CDR1 and CDR2: SNHLY and FYNNEI. Deletions cut 2 bases from V and 7 bases from J, with 14 bases between. CDR3 length: 14 residues. The CDR3, as DNA: TGTGCCAGCAGTGAATTTGTAGTGCCGGGGACCCAGTACTTC. Residues: CASSEFVVPGTQYF.

There are a few counts of this clone. The V call is TRBV29-1, the J call TRBJ1-4, with no clear D. CDR1 is SQVTM and CDR2 is ANQGSEA in the germline V gene. The CDR3 loop spans 13 amino acids. V was trimmed by 4 bases and J by 6 bases, leaving 12 bases between them. The CDR3 DNA reads as TGCAGCGTTGGGGTTACGCGTGATGAAAAACTGTTTTTT. Translation gives CSVGVTRDEKLFF.

The J gene is TRBJ2-2, the V gene TRBV18; either TRBD1 or TRBD2 may fit D (5 bases each). Trimming took off 3 bases at V and 4 bases at J, with 12 bases between the two ends. From germline, CDR1 is KGHSH and CDR2 LQKENI. The CDR3 has 15 amino acids. Written as DNA, the CDR3 is TGTGCCAGCTCACCTCTGGGGGTGAGCACCGGGGAGCTGTTTTTT. It is translated as CASSPLGVSTGELFF.

The V and J genes are TRBV4-2 and TRBJ1-2; D gene ambiguous. The germline CDR1 and CDR2 sequences are LGHNA and YNFKEQ. The CDR3 extends over 15 amino acids. The V gene lost 0 bases and the J gene lost 7 bases, with 15 bases spanning the gap. The CDR3 here is CASSQDWVTRGGYTF. CDR3 sequence (DNA): TGTGCCAGCAGCCAAGATTGGGTTACCCGGGGTGGCTACACCTTC.

This clone has more than one count but fewer than ten. The chain is built from TRBV2 and TRBJ2-4, with TRBD2 as a possible D gene (5 bases). The CDR3 contains 14 residues. Germline V lookup: CDR1 SNHLY, CDR2 FYNNEI. V shed 2 bases and J shed 3 bases, with 8 bases lying between them. The CDR3 sequence is CASSEQRDKNIQYF. Here the CDR3 DNA reads TGTGCCAGCAGTGAACAGAGGGACAAAAACATTCAGTACTTC.

This clone was recorded a few times. The chain is built from TRBV27 and TRBJ2-1; TRBD1 matches 9 bases. After removal of 6 bases from V and 7 bases from J, the junction contained 10 bases not matched to a gene. The length of the CDR3 is 15 residues. Per the germline V gene, CDR1 is MNHEY and CDR2 is SMNVEV (reference sequence). CDR3 in amino acids: CASSRWDREGNEQFF. CDR3 DNA sequence: TGTGCCAGCAGCCGATGGGACAGGGAGGGGAATGAGCAGTTCTTC.

The rearrangement joins TRBV27 to TRBJ2-3; 7 bases agree with TRBD2. V lost 3 bases, J lost 0 bases, and 12 bases stayed unmatched. CDR1 MNHEY and CDR2 SMNVEV come from the germline V gene (reference sequence). CDR3 length: 18 amino acids. In DNA, the CDR3 is TGTGCCAGCAGTTTTCGGGACTATCGTCTCAATAGCACAGATACGCAGTATTTT. It encodes CASSFRDYRLNSTDTQYF.